These 29 T cell receptor beta chains were sequenced from one sample in a study of PD-L1 blockade in urothelial cancer. Noted time point: peripheral blood 6 weeks after treatment start. Here immunoSEQ multiplex PCR was the method, and the copy in TCRdb shows in-frame clones only, minus some. The sample comprises 48,000 or so clones, approximately 81% of which are singletons, and roughly 10% rests with the top ten. The source was PBMCs, collected around atezolizumab (anti-PD-L1) treatment. Receptors were obtained from a man between 65 and 85 years old with urothelial cancer.

V usage is TRBV5-6 and J usage is TRBJ1-2; D possibly corresponds to TRBD1 (5 bases). Germline V gives CDR1 SGHDT, CDR2 YYEEEE. The CDR3 is 13 residues long. Trimming cost V 5 bases and J 2 bases, with 10 bases left between them. The DNA for the CDR3 is TGTGCCAGCAGGACGACAGAAAACTATGGCTACACCTTC. This encodes CASRTTENYGYTF.

This chain joins TRBV7-6 and TRBJ2-3; 7 bases are a match to TRBD2. Germline CDR1 SGHVS, CDR2 FNYEAQ. This CDR3 contains 15 residues. Trimming cost V 5 bases and J 5 bases; bases outside gene matches: 10. The DNA of the CDR3 is TGTGCCAGCAGCCGGGGGAGGGCCGAGGGAGATACGCAGTATTTT. Its translation: CASSRGRAEGDTQYF.

This clone was counted a single time. The J gene is TRBJ2-1, the V gene TRBV5-4, with 13 bases aligning to TRBD2. After removal of 3 bases from V and 9 bases from J, the junction contained 3 bases not matched to a gene. The CDR3 is 14 residues long. The germline V gene has CDR1 SGHNT and CDR2 YYREEE (reference sequence). The CDR3 DNA follows: TGTGCCAGCAGCTCGGGACTAGCGGGACGTGAGCAGTTCTTC. Translated, it gives CASSSGLAGREQFF.

The rearrangement joins TRBV28 to TRBJ2-7; possible D gene TRBD1, 6 bases. Trimming removed 6 bases at V and 8 bases at J, with 20 bases between. Germline values: CDR1 MDHEN, CDR2 SYDVKM. This CDR3 spans 14 amino acids. The CDR3 nucleotides read TGTGCCAGCAGGTCATCAGGGGCGACCGAGAAGCAGTACTTC. It specifies CASRSSGATEKQYF.

The chain employs TRBV11-2 and TRBJ1-2; 9 bases line up with TRBD1. The CDR3 is made up of 16 amino acids. Germline V gene sequence: CDR1 SGHAT, CDR2 FQNNGV. The ends lost 0 bases at V and 4 bases at J; junction bases unmatched: 6. CDR3: CASSLDQGQGIYGYTF. Written as DNA, the CDR3 is TGTGCCAGCAGCTTAGATCAGGGACAGGGAATCTATGGCTACACCTTC.

V is TRBV6-5 and J is TRBJ2-7; TRBD2 matches 11 bases. The germline gives CDR1 MNHEY, CDR2 SVGAGI. The CDR3 length is 15 residues. With V trimmed by 6 bases and J by 3 bases, 7 bases remained unmatched. CDR3 region: CASRSGTSGYYEQYF. As DNA, the CDR3 is TGTGCCAGCAGGTCCGGGACTAGCGGCTACTACGAGCAGTACTTC.

This clone occurred once. V and J are TRBV9 and TRBJ2-5; D is perhaps TRBD1 (6 bases). CDR1 and CDR2 from the germline V gene are SGDLS and YYNGEE. V gave up 2 bases and J gave up 9 bases, with 20 bases separating them. The CDR3 is made up of 15 amino acids. CDR3 protein: CASSVDPSASGAQYF. The CDR3 DNA is TGTGCCAGCAGCGTGGATCCCTCTGCGTCAGGGGCCCAGTACTTC.

This CDR3 reads CASTINRFEPQHF. The CDR3, as DNA: TGTGCCAGCACCATTAACCGGTTTGAGCCCCAGCATTTT. The rearrangement uses TRBV2 and TRBJ1-5; D is unresolved. The germline V gene encodes CDR1 SNHLY and CDR2 FYNNEI. This CDR3 has 13 residues. V lost 7 bases and J 8 bases, leaving 15 bases between the germline ends.

This chain joins TRBV2 and TRBJ2-3; no firm D call. Germline assignment: CDR1 SNHLY and CDR2 FYNNEI. This CDR3 has 11 residues. With 6 bases removed from V and 2 bases from J, the gap between germline ends came to 3 bases. The CDR3 DNA is TGTGCCAGCAGCTTCACAGATACGCAGTATTTT. Translated, it gives CASSFTDTQYF.

The rearrangement uses TRBV6-6 and TRBJ1-5; D is ambiguous. CDR1 is MNHNY, CDR2 SVGAGI, per germline (reference sequence). Trimming pared 1 base from V and 2 bases from J, leaving 9 bases between. CDR3 length: 15 amino acids. CDR3 bases: TGTGCCAGCAGTTACTTAGGCGCGGGCAATCAGCCCCAGCATTTT. Encoded protein: CASSYLGAGNQPQHF.

V usage is TRBV28 and J usage is TRBJ1-1; D not certain. The CDR3 is made up of 10 amino acids. CDR1 is MDHEN, CDR2 SYDVKM, per germline. Trimming left V 6 bases short and J 8 bases short, with 7 bases between. As DNA, the CDR3 is TGTGCCAGCAGCCTGCGGGAAGCTTTCTTT. Protein sequence: CASSLREAFF. The whole variable domain, filled in from reference TRBV28 and TRBJ1-1, reads DVKVTQSSRYLVKRTGEKVFLECVQDMDHENMFWYRQDPGLGLRLIYFSYDVKMKEKGDIPEGYSVSREKKERFSLILESASTNQTSMYLCASSLREAFFGQGTRLTVV.

As concerns this clone: The same CDR3 arises from other DNA sequences in this sample as well. This CDR3 is CASSLLEDTQYF. CDR3 DNA sequence: TGTGCCAGCAGCTTATTAGAAGATACGCAGTATTTT. This chain links TRBV11-2 with TRBJ2-3; D is unclear. V was trimmed by 2 bases and J by 5 bases, leaving 5 bases between them. Germline CDR1 SGHAT, CDR2 FQNNGV. This CDR3 contains 12 residues. Full variable domain (outside the CDR3, taken from reference TRBV11-2 and TRBJ2-3): EAGVAQSPRYKIIEKRQSVAFWCNPISGHATLYWYQQILGQGPKLLIQFQNNGVVDDSQLPKDRFSAERLKGVDSTLKIQPAKLEDSAVYLCASSLLEDTQYFGPGTRLTVL.

This clone turned up a few times. This chain uses TRBV14 with TRBJ1-5; a weak D match, TRBD1 (6 bases). Germline V gives CDR1 SGHDN, CDR2 FVKESK. V was shortened by 1 base and J by 5 bases, with 9 bases between the two germline ends. CDR3 length equals 14 residues. This CDR3 reads CASSQGTADQPQHF. The CDR3 DNA reads as TGTGCCAGCAGCCAAGGGACAGCAGATCAGCCCCAGCATTTT.

This chain connects TRBV28 to TRBJ1-1, with 8 bases matching TRBD1. The ends lost 6 bases at V and 11 bases at J; junction bases unmatched: 11. Germline V CDR1 and CDR2: MDHEN, SYDVKM. The CDR3 extends over 13 amino acids. CDR3 in DNA: TGTGCCAGCAGCCGGGTACCAACAGGGGGGGCTTTCTTT. It encodes CASSRVPTGGAFF.

The count of this clone is one. The CDR3 sequence: CASTQNQMDYGYTF. CDR3 DNA sequence: TGTGCCAGCACCCAGAATCAGATGGACTATGGCTACACCTTC. The chain links TRBV5-6 to TRBJ1-2, with D unresolved. Germline assignment: CDR1 SGHDT and CDR2 YYEEEE. Trimming stripped 6 bases from V and 3 bases from J, with 15 bases between. This CDR3 region has 14 residues.

The genes are TRBV6-1 and TRBJ2-5; no definite D call. The CDR3 has 12 amino acids. The V and J ends lost 3 bases and 4 bases respectively, with 6 bases between them. Germline CDR1 reads MNHNS; CDR2 reads SASEGT. CDR3 sequence (DNA): TGTGCCAGCAGTGAGATCGGAGAGACCCAGTACTTC. The encoded protein is CASSEIGETQYF.

This clone has just one count. The rearrangement joins TRBV27 to TRBJ2-3, with D tentatively TRBD1 (6 bases). The CDR3 loop spans 15 amino acids. Trimming took off 2 bases at V and 1 base at J, with 10 bases between the two ends. Germline V gene sequence: CDR1 MNHEY, CDR2 SMNVEV (reference sequence). CDR3 nucleotide sequence: TGTGCCAGCAGTTTACGAGGGGGAGGCACAGATACGCAGTATTTT. It yields the protein CASSLRGGGTDTQYF.

The gene calls are TRBV7-3 and TRBJ2-3, with 8 nucleotides matching TRBD1. V shed 2 bases, J shed 2 bases, and the junction held 6 bases outside the gene matches. The CDR3 is 16 residues long. Germline loops: CDR1 SGHTA, CDR2 FQGTGA. The chain's CDR3 is CASSLGTGAVTDTQYF. In nucleotides, the CDR3 is TGTGCCAGCAGCTTAGGGACAGGAGCCGTCACAGATACGCAGTATTTT.

This clone was recorded a few times. The rearrangement joins TRBV28 to TRBJ2-1, with 14 bases aligning to TRBD2. Germline V gene lookup returns CDR1 MDHEN and CDR2 SYDVKM. The V and J ends lost 7 bases and 0 bases, in that order; junction bases with no gene match: 5. This CDR3 is built from 17 residues. The CDR3: CASMTSGRASSYNEQFF. The CDR3 DNA is TGTGCCAGCATGACTAGCGGGAGGGCCAGCTCCTACAATGAGCAGTTCTTC.

The chain links TRBV18 to TRBJ1-2; 8 nucleotides agree with TRBD1. With V trimmed by 1 base and J by 4 bases, 5 bases remained unmatched. Germline CDR1 is KGHSH and CDR2 is LQKENI. The CDR3 is 15 amino acids. For the CDR3, the DNA is TGTGCCAGCTCACCACTCGGACAGGGCATCTATGGCTACACCTTC. It yields the protein CASSPLGQGIYGYTF. The full variable domain, with the rest looked up from reference TRBV18 and TRBJ1-2, is NAGVMQNPRHLVRRRGQEARLRCSPMKGHSHVYWYRQLPEEGLKFMVYLQKENIIDESGMPKERFSAEFPKEGPSILRIQQVVRGDSAAYFCASSPLGQGIYGYTFGSGTRLTVV.

The gene calls are TRBV12-5 and TRBJ2-2, with D possibly TRBD1 on 5 matching bases. Germline CDR1 and CDR2: LGHNT and FRNRAP. With 7 bases removed from V and 2 bases from J, the gap between germline ends came to 17 bases. The CDR3 consists of 16 residues. CDR3 DNA: TGTGCTAGTGCTTTCCGCCAGGGTACCAACACCGGGGAGCTGTTTTTT. Its protein is CASAFRQGTNTGELFF.

A single count supports this clone. The chain couples TRBV5-1 to TRBJ2-1; 10 bases map to TRBD2. The CDR3 covers 17 residues. Germline V CDR1 and CDR2: SGHRS, YFSETQ. V trimming: 4 bases; J trimming: 2 bases; junction bases outside the gene matches: 9. Here the CDR3 DNA reads TGCGCCAGCAGCCGGAGGACTAGCGGAGGTCCCTACAATGAGCAGTTCTTC. Translating gives CASSRRTSGGPYNEQFF.

This clone was seen just once. The chain combines TRBV2 with TRBJ2-2; 7 bases align to TRBD2. Per germline, CDR1 SNHLY and CDR2 FYNNEI. The V gene end was trimmed by 7 bases and the J gene end by 7 bases; junction bases not matched to a gene: 12. This CDR3 has 15 residues. The CDR3, as DNA: TGTGCCAGCACCTCGGGGGGTCTGAGGGTCGGGGAGCTGTTTTTT. Translating it yields CASTSGGLRVGELFF.

This rearrangement joins TRBV7-3 to TRBJ2-1, with no clear D. Germline CDR1 reads SGHTA; CDR2 reads FQGTGA. The CDR3 is made up of 16 amino acids. Trimming removed 4 bases from V and 9 bases from J, with 22 bases in between. The CDR3 sequence is CASSSTPPMSLGEQFF. For the CDR3, the DNA is TGTGCCAGCAGCTCCACCCCTCCGATGAGTCTCGGTGAGCAGTTCTTC.

J is TRBJ2-1 and V is TRBV7-9; 8 bases agree with TRBD2. Germline-derived CDR1 and CDR2 are SEHNR and FQNEAQ (reference sequence). J gave up 9 bases and V 1 base, and 5 bases lay outside the gene matches. The CDR3 runs to 14 residues. The CDR3 spells CASSLVGLDGEQFF. CDR3 nucleotide sequence: TGTGCCAGCAGCTTAGTGGGACTAGACGGTGAGCAGTTCTTC.

The rearrangement links TRBV7-2 to TRBJ2-3; D is undetermined. Germline assignment: CDR1 SGHTA and CDR2 FQGNSA. V dropped 1 base and J dropped 4 bases, with 6 bases sitting between them. The CDR3 contains 13 residues. The CDR3 loop is CASSLGEADTQYF. Written as DNA, the CDR3 is TGTGCCAGCAGCTTAGGTGAGGCAGATACGCAGTATTTT. Drawing the rest from reference TRBV7-2 and TRBJ2-3, the complete variable domain is GAGVSQSPSNKVTEKGKDVELRCDPISGHTALYWYRQSLGQGLEFLIYFQGNSAPDKSGLPSDRFSAERTGGSVSTLTIQRTQQEDSAVYLCASSLGEADTQYFGPGTRLTVL.

This chain uses TRBV23-1 with TRBJ1-3, with D possibly matching TRBD1 (5 bases). TRBV23-1 is an ORF; its function is uncertain. V was trimmed by 3 bases and J by 3 bases, leaving 18 bases between them. The CDR3 is 17 amino acids. CDR3 nucleotides: TGCGCCAGCAGTCATTTCGACAGAAGAGTTGGTGGAAACACCATATATTTT. It translates to CASSHFDRRVGGNTIYF.

For the CDR3, the DNA is TGTGCCAGCAGTTCATCAGGGATATCACCCCTCCACTTT. This sequence encodes CASSSSGISPLHF. The rearrangement uses TRBV6-5 and TRBJ1-6; tentative D call: TRBD1 (5 bases). The CDR3 has 13 amino acids. Trimming cost V 4 bases and J 10 bases, with 11 bases left between them. CDR1 is MNHEY, CDR2 SVGAGI, per germline.

The rearrangement links TRBV19 to TRBJ1-4; 8 nucleotides line up with TRBD1. The CDR3 has 15 residues. The germline CDR1 and CDR2 sequences are LNHDA and SQIVND (reference sequence). V lost 9 bases and J lost 5; bases outside the gene matches: 11. CDR3 in DNA: TGTGCCAGCCACTCCCGTGGACAGGGAAATGAAAAACTGTTTTTT. This sequence encodes CASHSRGQGNEKLFF.